This TCR beta chain came from a study of OX40 agonist ivuxolimab in advanced cancers. Study as a whole: Ivuxolimab, which is an agonistic anti-OX40 (CD134) antibody, was administered to the patients. Participants averaged roughly 57 years of age (range about 23 to 80) and were roughly 83% male.

TCRdb keeps only in-frame clones here, not all; method: immunoSEQ multiplex PCR. Here the sample spans tens of thousands of clones, about 94% being singletons. The CDR3 sequence is 12 residues long. CDR1 is LNHDA, CDR2 SQIVND, per germline (reference sequence). The chain couples TRBV19 to TRBJ2-7; 10 bases agree with TRBD1. This receptor was obtained from an adult with an advanced solid tumor such as melanoma, head and neck, liver or kidney cancer. The specimen comprised CD4+ or CD8+ T cells sorted from blood, sampled in a trial of the OX40 agonist ivuxolimab. CDR3 amino acids: CATGGSSYEQYF. The CDR3 region has the DNA TGTGCGACAGGGGGCAGCTCCTACGAGCAGTACTTC.